This T cell receptor (beta chain) is from a study of OX40 agonist ivuxolimab in advanced cancers. Germline trimming cut 6 bases from V and 4 bases from J; bases unmatched to any gene: 5. The CDR3 consists of 14 residues. Germline V gives CDR1 SNHLY, CDR2 FYNNEI. Generated by immunoSEQ multiplex PCR, the TCRdb table keeps only in-frame clones and is missing some. The sample yields tens of thousands of clones, just under 90% seen once. V gene TRBV2 combines with J gene TRBJ1-4, with TRBD1 identical over 7 bases. The TCR comes from an adult with an advanced solid tumor such as melanoma, head and neck, liver or kidney cancer. Sequenced here: CD4+ or CD8+ T cells sorted from blood, sampled in a trial of the OX40 agonist ivuxolimab. The CDR3 sequence: CASSRDSRNEKLFF. The CDR3 bases are TGTGCCAGCAGCCGGGACAGTCGTAATGAAAAACTGTTTTTT.